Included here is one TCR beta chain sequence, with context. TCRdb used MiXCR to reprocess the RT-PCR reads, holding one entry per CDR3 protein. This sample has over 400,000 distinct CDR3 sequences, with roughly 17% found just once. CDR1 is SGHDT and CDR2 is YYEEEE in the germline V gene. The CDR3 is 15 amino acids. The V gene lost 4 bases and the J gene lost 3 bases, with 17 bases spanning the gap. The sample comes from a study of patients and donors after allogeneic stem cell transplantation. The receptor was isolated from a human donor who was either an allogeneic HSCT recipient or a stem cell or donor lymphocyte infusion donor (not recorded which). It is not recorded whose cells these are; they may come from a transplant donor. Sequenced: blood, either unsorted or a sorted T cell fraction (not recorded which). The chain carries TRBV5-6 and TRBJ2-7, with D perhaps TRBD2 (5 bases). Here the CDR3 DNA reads TGTGCCAGCAGCCCCCCTGGCCTAGAGGGCTACGAGCAGTACTTC. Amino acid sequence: CASSPPGLEGYEQYF.